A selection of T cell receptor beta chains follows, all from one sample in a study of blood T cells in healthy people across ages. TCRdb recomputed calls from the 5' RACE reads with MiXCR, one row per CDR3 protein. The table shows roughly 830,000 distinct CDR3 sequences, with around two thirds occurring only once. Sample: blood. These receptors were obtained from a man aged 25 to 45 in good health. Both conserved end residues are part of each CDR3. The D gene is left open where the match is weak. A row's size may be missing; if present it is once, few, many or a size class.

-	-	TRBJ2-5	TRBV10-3	CAISVRGQETQYF	TGTGCCATCAGTGTAAGGGGCCAAGAGACCCAGTACTTC
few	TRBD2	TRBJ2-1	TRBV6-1	CASSESLRGARDNEQFF	TGTGCCAGCAGTGAAAGTCTGCGGGGGGCCCGAGACAATGAGCAGTTCTTC
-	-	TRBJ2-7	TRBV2	CASSEAFGEQYF	TGTGCCAGCAGTGAAGCGTTCGGGGAGCAGTACTTC
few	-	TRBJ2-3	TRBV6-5	CASSYRARSTDTQYF	TGTGCCAGCAGTTACCGGGCTAGGTCCACAGATACGCAGTATTTT
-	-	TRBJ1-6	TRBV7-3	CASSPSGRDNSPLHF	TGTGCCAGCAGCCCGTCGGGCAGGGATAATTCACCCCTCCACTTT
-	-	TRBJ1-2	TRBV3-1	CASSPPLLGYGYTF	TGTGCCAGCAGCCCACCACTCTTGGGCTATGGCTACACCTTC
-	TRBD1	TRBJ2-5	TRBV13	CASSLGTGLYF	TGCGCCAGCAGCCTTGGGACAGGGTTGTACTTC
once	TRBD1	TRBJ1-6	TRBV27	CASAGTGNSPLHF	TGTGCCAGCGCCGGGACAGGAAATTCACCCCTCCACTTT
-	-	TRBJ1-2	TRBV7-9	CASSPPTVAYGYTF	TGTGCCAGCAGCCCGCCGACAGTAGCCTATGGCTACACCTTC
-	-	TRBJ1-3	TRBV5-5	CASRREGLSGNTIYF	TGTGCCAGCAGGAGGGAAGGCCTCTCTGGAAACACCATATATTTT
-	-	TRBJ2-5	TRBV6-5	CVIGNRQETQYF	TGTGTCATAGGGAACAGGCAAGAGACCCAGTACTTC
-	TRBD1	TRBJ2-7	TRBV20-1	CSARGDRGLNEQYF	TGCAGTGCTAGGGGGGACAGGGGGCTGAACGAGCAGTACTTC
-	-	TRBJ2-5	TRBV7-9	CASSLGSGWGRETQYF	TGTGCCAGCAGCTTAGGCTCCGGTTGGGGCCGGGAGACCCAGTACTTC
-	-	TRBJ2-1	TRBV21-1	CASSSGRRAKENEQFF	TGTGCCAGCAGCTCGGGGAGGCGAGCGAAGGAGAATGAGCAGTTCTTC
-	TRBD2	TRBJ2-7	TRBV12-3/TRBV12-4	CASSLSGGFTEQYF	TGTGCCAGCAGTTTGAGCGGGGGGTTCACAGAGCAGTACTTC
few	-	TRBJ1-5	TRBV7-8	CASSSTGASNQPQHF	TGTGCCAGCAGCTCCACGGGGGCAAGCAATCAGCCCCAGCATTTT
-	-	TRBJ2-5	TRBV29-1	CSAEGPGETQYF	TGCAGCGCCGAGGGACCTGGAGAGACCCAGTACTTC
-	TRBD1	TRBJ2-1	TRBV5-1	CASSLVSGQGNEQFF	TGCGCCAGCAGCTTGGTAAGCGGACAGGGCAATGAGCAGTTCTTC
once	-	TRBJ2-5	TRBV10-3	CAISESGRLQETQYF	TGTGCCATCAGTGAGTCAGGTAGACTCCAAGAGACCCAGTACTTC
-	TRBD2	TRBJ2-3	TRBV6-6	CASSYGGGADTQYF	TGTGCCAGCAGTTACGGCGGGGGTGCTGATACGCAGTATTTT
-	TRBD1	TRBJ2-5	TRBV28	CASSPRQGGQTQYF	TGTGCCAGCAGTCCACGACAGGGCGGACAGACCCAGTACTTC
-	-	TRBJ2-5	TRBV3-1	CASSQAVPGEQYF	TGTGCCAGCAGCCAAGCAGTACCTGGGGAGCAGTACTTC
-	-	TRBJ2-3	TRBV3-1	CASSQDGEDTDTQYF	TGTGCCAGCAGCCAAGACGGGGAGGACACAGATACGCAGTATTTT
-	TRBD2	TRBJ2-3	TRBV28	CASSGGTSSWDTQYF	TGTGCCAGCAGCGGCGGGACTAGCAGTTGGGATACGCAGTATTTT
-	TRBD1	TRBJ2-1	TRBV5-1	CASSPRGPYNEQFF	TGCGCCAGCAGCCCTAGGGGGCCCTACAATGAGCAGTTCTTC
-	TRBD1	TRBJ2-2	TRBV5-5	CASIPRDRGGTGELFF	TGTGCCAGCATCCCAAGGGACAGGGGGGGCACCGGGGAGCTGTTTTTT
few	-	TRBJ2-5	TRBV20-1	CSARDLSTRFQETQYF	TGCAGTGCTAGAGATTTGTCGACTCGATTCCAAGAGACCCAGTACTTC
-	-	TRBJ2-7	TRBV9	CASSPPSGFTYEQYF	TGTGCCAGCAGCCCCCCCTCGGGATTCACCTACGAGCAGTACTTC
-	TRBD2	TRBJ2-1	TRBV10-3	CAISETSGTSLSYEQFF	TGTGCCATCAGTGAGACCTCCGGGACTAGCCTTTCTTATGAGCAGTTCTTC
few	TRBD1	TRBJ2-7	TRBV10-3	CAISGGQGIYEQYF	TGTGCCATCAGTGGGGGACAGGGGATCTACGAGCAGTACTTC
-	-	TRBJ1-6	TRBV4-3	CASSQVSENSPLHF	TGCGCCAGCAGCCAAGTCTCTGAAAATTCACCCCTCCACTTT
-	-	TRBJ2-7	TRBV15	CATSREWGNEQYF	TGTGCCACCAGCAGAGAATGGGGCAACGAGCAGTACTTC
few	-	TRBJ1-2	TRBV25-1	CASSASGPNYGYTF	TGTGCCAGCAGTGCTTCAGGACCGAACTATGGCTACACCTTC
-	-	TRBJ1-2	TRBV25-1	CASSEIDWQGDGYTF	TGTGCCAGCAGTGAAATTGACTGGCAGGGAGACGGCTACACCTTC
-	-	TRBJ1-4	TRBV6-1	CASRVNEKLFF	TGTGCCAGCAGGGTTAATGAAAAACTGTTTTTT
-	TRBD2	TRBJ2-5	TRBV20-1	CSPWRGSKETQYF	TGCAGCCCGTGGCGGGGGTCTAAAGAGACCCAGTACTTC
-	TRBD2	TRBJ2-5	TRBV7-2	CASSLLTSGRQETQYF	TGTGCCAGCAGCTTGCTGACTAGCGGGAGACAAGAGACCCAGTACTTC
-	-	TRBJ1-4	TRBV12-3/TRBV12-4	CASSIDRTRQLFF	TGTGCCAGCAGTATCGACAGGACCCGACAGCTGTTTTTT
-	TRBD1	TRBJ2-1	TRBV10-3	CAITRDRGGNEQFF	TGTGCCATCACCCGGGACAGGGGAGGGAATGAGCAGTTCTTC
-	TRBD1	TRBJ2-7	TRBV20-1	CSASRDRVYEQYF	TGCAGTGCTAGTCGGGACAGGGTCTACGAGCAGTACTTC
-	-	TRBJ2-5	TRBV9	CASSIDRGGETQYF	TGTGCCAGCAGCATCGACAGGGGAGGGGAGACCCAGTACTTC
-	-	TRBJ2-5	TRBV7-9	CASSPPTASAETQYF	TGTGCCAGCAGCCCACCGACGGCGTCAGCGGAGACCCAGTACTTC
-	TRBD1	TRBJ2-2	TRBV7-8	CASSLEQGAFSGELFF	TGTGCCAGCAGCTTAGAACAGGGGGCCTTCAGCGGGGAGCTGTTTTTT